The 16 T cell receptor beta chains listed next were all sequenced from one sample in a study of shared clonotypes between healthy human individuals. Measured with immunoSEQ multiplex PCR; TCRdb has only the in-frame clones, and not every one. The sample has hundreds of thousands of clones, around 70% seen once. Material: memory CD4+ T cells sorted from blood. The subset: CD45RA-negative fraction. The receptors stem from a man aged 25 to 45 in good health.

The chain carries TRBV7-9 and TRBJ2-7, with 8 bases matching TRBD2. The CDR3 totals 14 residues. The germline V gene encodes CDR1 SEHNR and CDR2 FQNEAQ (reference sequence). The J segment lost 2 bases and the V segment lost 5 bases, leaving 5 bases of the junction unmatched. CDR3 bases: TGTGCCAGCAGCCGGACTAGCAGAACCTACGAGCAGTACTTC. Encoded protein: CASSRTSRTYEQYF.

The chain links TRBV7-3 to TRBJ2-7; 7 bases line up with TRBD1. Germline loops: CDR1 SGHTA, CDR2 FQGTGA. The CDR3 spans 18 residues. Trimming took 3 bases from V and 0 from J; bases not matched to a gene: 14. The CDR3 here is CASSFTGAADFSSYEQYF. CDR3 nucleotides: TGTGCCAGCAGCTTCACAGGGGCCGCCGACTTTAGCTCCTACGAGCAGTACTTC.

This clone occurred once. Other nucleotide sequences in the sample specify the same CDR3. The rearrangement joins TRBV2 to TRBJ2-7, with TRBD1 matching over 8 bases. Unmatched junction bases numbered 3, after V lost 6 bases and J lost 2 bases. Germline values: CDR1 SNHLY, CDR2 FYNNEI. This CDR3 comprises 13 residues. Here the CDR3 DNA reads TGTGCCAGCAGGCGACAGGGGACCTACGAGCAGTACTTC. This codes for CASRRQGTYEQYF.

The gene calls are TRBV5-4 and TRBJ2-1; TRBD2 aligns across 13 bases. V gave up 0 bases and J gave up 10 bases; unmatched junction bases: 4. Germline loops: CDR1 SGHNT, CDR2 YYREEE (reference sequence). The CDR3 is 15 amino acids. The CDR3 DNA follows: TGTGCCAGCAGCTTGGGCGCACTAGCGGGGGGGGAGCAGTTCTTC. It codes for CASSLGALAGGEQFF.

In this sample, this clone turned up once. V and J are TRBV5-1 and TRBJ2-1; tentative D call: TRBD2 (5 bases). The CDR3 runs 14 residues. V gave up 4 bases and J gave up 2 bases, with 10 bases separating them. The germline V gene has CDR1 SGHRS and CDR2 YFSETQ. CDR3 residues: CASSEDWAYNEQFF. In nucleotides, the CDR3 is TGCGCCAGCAGCGAGGACTGGGCCTACAATGAGCAGTTCTTC. The whole variable domain, remainder taken from reference TRBV5-1 and TRBJ2-1, is KAGVTQTPRYLIKTRGQQVTLSCSPISGHRSVSWYQQTPGQGLQFLFEYFSETQRNKGNFPGRFSGRQFSNSRSEMNVSTLELGDSALYLCASSEDWAYNEQFFGPGTRLTVL.

For this clone: At one end, the junction sequence differs from germline, possibly due to a read error. This chain connects TRBV6-1 to TRBJ2-2; 9 bases map to TRBD1. Per the germline V gene, CDR1 is MNHNS and CDR2 is SASEGT. The CDR3 length is 16 residues. CDR3 DNA sequence: TGTGCCAGCAGTAAAGCAACAGGGGGCCAGTCCGGGGAGCTGTTTTTT. It codes for CASSKATGGQSGELFF.

This clone was found a few times. This chain uses TRBV18 with TRBJ2-1; D gene uncertain. CDR3 length: 15 residues. Per germline, CDR1 KGHSH and CDR2 LQKENI. The V end lost 3 bases, the J end lost 9 bases, and 18 bases lay between the germline ends. In DNA form, the CDR3 reads TGTGCCAGCTCACCCGTCCTCGCTGATACCGGTGAGCAGTTCTTC. Its protein is CASSPVLADTGEQFF.

The rearrangement links TRBV28 to TRBJ1-2; no clear D gene. Germline loops: CDR1 MDHEN, CDR2 SYDVKM. The length of the CDR3 is 13 residues. V dropped 7 bases and J dropped 6 bases, with 15 bases sitting between them. The DNA for the CDR3 is TGTGCCAGCACCCTTGGAAATTGGGATGGCTACACCTTC. Protein: CASTLGNWDGYTF.

The V gene is TRBV27, the J gene TRBJ2-7; D gene unclear. This CDR3 region has 13 residues. Germline lookup yields CDR1 MNHEY and CDR2 SMNVEV (reference sequence). V was clipped by 5 bases and J by 3 bases, with 11 bases between them. The CDR3 region has the DNA TGTGCCAGCAGTCCCCGGGCTCTCTACGAGCAGTACTTC. It yields the protein CASSPRALYEQYF.

The V gene is TRBV7-9, the J gene TRBJ1-4, with 9 bases that match TRBD1. Germline V CDR1 and CDR2: SEHNR, FQNEAQ (reference sequence). CDR3 size: 14 residues. Losses at the gene ends were 4 bases for V and 4 bases for J; bases not matched to a gene: 1. DNA for the CDR3: TGTGCCAGCAGCTCGGGACAGGGTAATGAAAAACTGTTTTTT. This encodes CASSSGQGNEKLFF.

This chain joins TRBV5-4 and TRBJ1-2; weak D call: TRBD1 (5 bases). V was trimmed by 4 bases and J by 4 bases, leaving 17 bases between them. Looked up from germline, CDR1 is SGHNT and CDR2 is YYREEE (reference sequence). This CDR3 spans 15 amino acids. The CDR3 region is CASSAGTARGYGYTF. The DNA of the CDR3 is TGTGCCAGCAGCGCCGGGACGGCAAGGGGCTATGGCTACACCTTC.

This clone has more than one count but fewer than ten. The genes are TRBV7-2 and TRBJ2-1; D is uncertain. The CDR3 runs to 13 residues. Looked up from germline, CDR1 is SGHTA and CDR2 is FQGNSA. The V gene lost 1 base and the J gene lost 6 bases, with 7 bases spanning the gap. The CDR3 here is CASSLGALNEQFF. The CDR3 DNA is TGTGCCAGCAGCTTAGGAGCCCTCAATGAGCAGTTCTTC. Complete variable domain (other parts from reference TRBV7-2 and TRBJ2-1): GAGVSQSPSNKVTEKGKDVELRCDPISGHTALYWYRQSLGQGLEFLIYFQGNSAPDKSGLPSDRFSAERTGGSVSTLTIQRTQQEDSAVYLCASSLGALNEQFFGPGTRLTVL.

This chain uses TRBV2 with TRBJ2-1; the D is unclear. Germline values: CDR1 SNHLY, CDR2 FYNNEI. CDR3 size: 11 residues. V lost 9 bases to trimming and J lost 8 bases, with 11 bases between them. CDR3 residues: CASSLGDEQFF. CDR3 sequence (DNA): TGTGCCAGTTCGCTTGGCGATGAGCAGTTCTTC.

The V call is TRBV6-1, the J call TRBJ2-3; weak D call: TRBD1 (6 bases). V lost 3 bases and J lost 5, with 12 bases in between. The germline V gene has CDR1 MNHNS and CDR2 SASEGT. This CDR3 contains 14 residues. CDR3: CASSDPRRGDTQYF. CDR3 DNA: TGTGCCAGCAGTGATCCCCGCAGGGGAGATACGCAGTATTTT.

V is TRBV7-2 and J is TRBJ2-3, with 11 bases that match TRBD2. This CDR3 contains 18 residues. After removal of 3 bases from V and 3 bases from J, the junction contained 11 bases not matched to a gene. Germline CDR1 and CDR2: SGHTA and FQGNSA. CDR3 loop: CASSFVSGRARVTDTQYF. CDR3 coding DNA: TGTGCCAGCAGCTTTGTTAGCGGGAGGGCCCGGGTGACAGATACGCAGTATTTT.

The CDR3 is CASSVESSRTDTQYF. The DNA for the CDR3 is TGTGCCAGCAGCGTAGAAAGTAGTCGGACAGATACGCAGTATTTT. The rearrangement joins TRBV9 to TRBJ2-3; D gene uncertain. This CDR3 is 15 amino acids long. Trimming took 0 bases from V and 3 from J, leaving 11 bases between them. Germline assignment: CDR1 SGDLS and CDR2 YYNGEE.